The 14 T cell receptor beta chains in this list originate from one sample, sequenced in a study of cytomegalovirus exposure and HLA in healthy donors. Repertoires were generated with immunoSEQ multiplex PCR, while TCRdb's copy carries only in-frame clones and drops some. The table records approximately 99,000 clones, 90% to 96% of them present only once. What was sequenced was PBMCs. The receptor source for this set is a woman aged 18-29 years in good health and CMV-seronegative.

This chain links TRBV30 with TRBJ1-4; D gene unclear. The CDR3 has 12 amino acids. Germline-derived CDR1 and CDR2 are GTSNPN and SVGIG (reference sequence). Trimming took 3 bases from V and 13 from J, leaving 15 bases between them. The DNA of the CDR3 is TGTGCCTGGAGCGCAGGAGGGCCCACACTGTTTTTT. Amino acid sequence: CAWSAGGPTLFF.

V usage is TRBV27 and J usage is TRBJ1-5, with 8 bases lining up with TRBD1. The V segment lost 5 bases and the J segment 4 bases; nucleotides outside the gene matches: 4. This CDR3 is 14 amino acids long. Germline V lookup: CDR1 MNHEY, CDR2 SMNVEV (reference sequence). The DNA for the CDR3 is TGTGCCAGCAGTCCGAGGGACAGGAATCAGCCCCAGCATTTT. Translation gives CASSPRDRNQPQHF.

V gene TRBV6-5 combines with J gene TRBJ1-6, with 10 positions matching TRBD1. Germline CDR1 reads MNHEY; CDR2 reads SVGAGI. The CDR3 length is 15 residues. The ends lost 5 bases at V and 12 bases at J; junction bases unmatched: 10. CDR3 nucleotides: TGTGCCAGCAGTCAGACAGGGGGCCCGGGGGTACCCCTCCACTTT. As protein: CASSQTGGPGVPLHF.

The chain is built from TRBV7-2 and TRBJ1-4; D is unclear. The CDR3 runs 13 residues. V lost 1 base, J lost 8 bases, and 8 bases lay in between. The germline V gene has CDR1 SGHTA and CDR2 FQGNSA. CDR3 protein: CASSLVFREKLFF. DNA for the CDR3: TGTGCCAGCAGCTTAGTCTTTCGGGAAAAACTGTTTTTT.

The chain links TRBV7-2 to TRBJ2-3, with a possible D match to TRBD2 (7 bases). CDR1 is SGHTA and CDR2 is FQGNSA in the germline V gene. The CDR3 has 19 residues. V lost 3 bases and J 2 bases, leaving 24 bases between the germline ends. The DNA for the CDR3 is TGTGCCAGCAGCTTGGGACTTGGATTGGCGGGGGCCTACACAGATACGCAGTATTTT. As protein: CASSLGLGLAGAYTDTQYF. Together with reference TRBV7-2 and TRBJ2-3, the CDR3 gives the full variable domain: GAGVSQSPSNKVTEKGKDVELRCDPISGHTALYWYRQSLGQGLEFLIYFQGNSAPDKSGLPSDRFSAERTGGSVSTLTIQRTQQEDSAVYLCASSLGLGLAGAYTDTQYFGPGTRLTVL.

The V gene is TRBV18, the J gene TRBJ1-1; maybe TRBD1 (5 bases). CDR3 size: 14 residues. The V gene lost 1 base and the J gene lost 3 bases, with 9 bases spanning the gap. Germline loops: CDR1 KGHSH, CDR2 LQKENI. The CDR3: CASSPQTGDTEAFF. The CDR3 DNA follows: TGTGCCAGCTCACCACAGACGGGGGACACTGAAGCTTTCTTT.

The chain employs TRBV18 and TRBJ2-1; 11 nucleotides align to TRBD2. Losses at the gene ends were 4 bases for V and 9 bases for J; bases not matched to a gene: 11. The CDR3 consists of 16 residues. CDR1 and CDR2 from the germline V gene are KGHSH and LQKENI. CDR3 bases: TGTGCCAGCTCACTGCTAGCGGGGGGCCCATCGGGTGAGCAGTTCTTC. It is translated as CASSLLAGGPSGEQFF.

The chain recombines TRBV9 with TRBJ1-2; TRBD1 agrees at 8 bases. This CDR3 spans 18 amino acids. Germline trimming cut 3 bases from V and 4 bases from J; bases unmatched to any gene: 17. CDR1 and CDR2 from the germline V gene are SGDLS and YYNGEE. The CDR3 loop reads CASSDPRDRRSPGYGYTF. The DNA of the CDR3 is TGTGCCAGCAGCGATCCGAGGGACAGGAGATCCCCAGGCTATGGCTACACCTTC.

The gene calls are TRBV18 and TRBJ2-1; TRBD1 aligns across 8 bases. This CDR3 contains 15 residues. The V gene's germline CDR1 is KGHSH and CDR2 LQKENI. Trimming removed 6 bases from V and 2 bases from J; junction bases left unmatched: 6. CDR3: CASSSDRGTYNEQFF. CDR3 nucleotides: TGTGCCAGCTCCTCAGACAGGGGAACCTACAATGAGCAGTTCTTC.

The CDR3 bases are TGTGCCAGCACTAATGGCGGGGGGGAACACAATGAGCAGTTCTTC. This sequence encodes CASTNGGGEHNEQFF. The gene calls are TRBV6-6 and TRBJ2-1, with 9 bases matching TRBD2. The CDR3 spans 15 residues. Germline V CDR1 and CDR2: MNHNY, SVGAGI (reference sequence). Losses at the gene ends were 7 bases for V and 5 bases for J; bases not matched to a gene: 9.

The chain carries TRBV19 and TRBJ2-1; TRBD2 matches at 12 bases. V lost 7 bases, J lost 9 bases, and 10 bases stayed unmatched. CDR1 LNHDA and CDR2 SQIVND come from the germline V gene (reference sequence). The CDR3 is made up of 15 amino acids. CDR3 DNA sequence: TGTGCCAGTACCAGGACTAGCGGGGCGTTGGGTGAGCAGTTCTTC. This gives the protein CASTRTSGALGEQFF. Looking up the rest from reference TRBV19 and TRBJ2-1 gives the full variable domain: DGGITQSPKYLFRKEGQNVTLSCEQNLNHDAMYWYRQDPGQGLRLIYYSQIVNDFQKGDIAEGYSVSREKKESFPLTVTSAQKNPTAFYLCASTRTSGALGEQFFGPGTRLTVL.

The chain recombines TRBV7-2 with TRBJ2-7; TRBD2 is a possible D gene (6 bases). This CDR3 contains 15 residues. V was cut by 0 bases and J by 0 bases, with 9 bases left in between. Germline assignment: CDR1 SGHTA and CDR2 FQGNSA. The CDR3 protein is CASSLAAGTSYEQYF. CDR3 in DNA: TGTGCCAGCAGCTTAGCGGCGGGGACCTCCTACGAGCAGTACTTC.

The V and J genes are TRBV2 and TRBJ2-4; 7 nucleotides line up with TRBD1. The CDR3 is 15 residues long. Losses at the gene ends were 6 bases for V and 1 base for J; bases not matched to a gene: 6. The germline gives CDR1 SNHLY, CDR2 FYNNEI. In DNA, the CDR3 is TGTGCCAGCAGGGGGACAGTTACGGCCAAAAACATTCAGTACTTC. Amino acid sequence: CASRGTVTAKNIQYF.

V and J are TRBV2 and TRBJ2-2, with D unclear. V gave up 2 bases and J gave up 2 bases, with 9 bases separating them. The V gene's germline CDR1 is SNHLY and CDR2 FYNNEI. The CDR3 covers 15 residues. The CDR3: CASSESQVNTGELFF. In DNA, the CDR3 is TGTGCCAGCAGTGAATCCCAGGTCAACACCGGGGAGCTGTTTTTT.